The source of this T cell receptor (beta chain) is a study of cytomegalovirus exposure and HLA in healthy donors. Background on the study: Inside one of the first data releases sat 75 million to 100 million unique TCRs taken from HLA-typed donors.

The PCR contained 60 Vbeta and 13 Jbeta primers. Generated by immunoSEQ multiplex PCR, the TCRdb table keeps only in-frame clones and is missing some. The sample carries about 81,000 clones, 77% recorded once. In germline, CDR1 is MNHEY, CDR2 SVGAGI. The V end lost 8 bases, the J end lost 7 bases, and 18 bases lay between the germline ends. The CDR3 is 13 residues long. J is TRBJ2-7 and V is TRBV6-5; D perhaps matches TRBD1 (6 bases). The sequence derives from a man aged 45 to 65 in good health and CMV-seropositive. Sequenced material: PBMCs. CDR3 loop: CASSAPQGREQYF. The CDR3 bases are TGTGCCAGCTCTGCCCCACAGGGCCGGGAGCAGTACTTC.